This T cell receptor beta chain was retrieved from a study of shared clonotypes between healthy human individuals. Repertoires were generated with immunoSEQ multiplex PCR, while TCRdb's copy carries only in-frame clones and drops some. The data contain about 680,000 clones, approximately 79% of them singletons. Study-level points and caveats: Naive subsets generally exceeded memory subsets in estimated richness. Generation of non-shared clonotypes was less probable than generation of clonotypes shared by all four donors.

Germline CDR1 SGHRS, CDR2 YFSETQ. The junction had 6 bases not matched to a gene; V was cut back by 10 bases and J by 5 bases. The CDR3 extends over 13 amino acids. On this clone: Antigen: not known.

The sequence derives from a woman aged 25 to 39 in good health. The chain uses TRBV5-1 and TRBJ1-6; 7 bases align to TRBD1. The sequenced sample consisted of memory CD4+ T cells sorted from blood. Subset reported: CD45RA-negative fraction. The CDR3 coding sequence is TGCGCCCTAGAGGGGGCGGATAATTCACCCCTCCACTTT. It yields the protein CALEGADNSPLHF.